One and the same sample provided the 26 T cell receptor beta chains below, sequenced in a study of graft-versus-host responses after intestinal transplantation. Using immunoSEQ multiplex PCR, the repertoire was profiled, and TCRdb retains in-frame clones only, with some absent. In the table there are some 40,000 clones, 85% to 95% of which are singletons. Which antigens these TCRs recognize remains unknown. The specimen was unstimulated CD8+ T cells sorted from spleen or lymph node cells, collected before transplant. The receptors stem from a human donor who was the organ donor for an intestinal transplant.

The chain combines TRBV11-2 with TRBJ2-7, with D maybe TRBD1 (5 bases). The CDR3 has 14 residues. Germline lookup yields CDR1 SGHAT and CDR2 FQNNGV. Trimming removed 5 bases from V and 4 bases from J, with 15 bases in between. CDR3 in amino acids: CASSSIRAPYEQYF. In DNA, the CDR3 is TGTGCCAGCAGCAGCATCAGGGCTCCGTACGAGCAGTACTTC.

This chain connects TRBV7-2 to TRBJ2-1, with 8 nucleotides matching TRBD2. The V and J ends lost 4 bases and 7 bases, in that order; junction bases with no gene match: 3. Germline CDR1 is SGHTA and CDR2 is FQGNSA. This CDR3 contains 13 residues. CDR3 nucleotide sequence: TGTGCCAGCAGCTCGACTAGCGAGAATGAGCAGTTCTTC. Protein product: CASSSTSENEQFF.

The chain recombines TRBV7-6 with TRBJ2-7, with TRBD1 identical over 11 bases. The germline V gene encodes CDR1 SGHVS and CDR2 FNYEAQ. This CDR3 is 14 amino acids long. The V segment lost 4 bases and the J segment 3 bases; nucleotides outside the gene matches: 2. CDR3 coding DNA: TGTGCCAGCAGCTCCGGGACAGGGGGCTACGAGCAGTACTTC. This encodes CASSSGTGGYEQYF.

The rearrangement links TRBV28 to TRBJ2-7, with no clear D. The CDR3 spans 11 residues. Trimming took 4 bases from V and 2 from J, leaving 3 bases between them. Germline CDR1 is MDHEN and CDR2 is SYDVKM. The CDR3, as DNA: TGTGCCAGCAGTTACACCTACGAGCAGTACTTC. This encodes CASSYTYEQYF.

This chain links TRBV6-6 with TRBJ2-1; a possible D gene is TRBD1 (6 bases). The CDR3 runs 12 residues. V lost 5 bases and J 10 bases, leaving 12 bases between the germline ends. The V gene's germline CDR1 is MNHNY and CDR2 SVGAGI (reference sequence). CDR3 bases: TGTGCCAGCAGTCCGACAGGCCGCGAGCAGTTCTTC. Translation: CASSPTGREQFF.

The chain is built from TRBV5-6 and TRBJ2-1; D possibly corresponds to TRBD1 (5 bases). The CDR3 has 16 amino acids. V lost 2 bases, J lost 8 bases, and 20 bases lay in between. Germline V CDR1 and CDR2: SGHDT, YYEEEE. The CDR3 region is CASSFARGPNDDEQFF. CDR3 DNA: TGTGCCAGCAGCTTCGCAAGGGGCCCTAACGACGATGAGCAGTTCTTC.

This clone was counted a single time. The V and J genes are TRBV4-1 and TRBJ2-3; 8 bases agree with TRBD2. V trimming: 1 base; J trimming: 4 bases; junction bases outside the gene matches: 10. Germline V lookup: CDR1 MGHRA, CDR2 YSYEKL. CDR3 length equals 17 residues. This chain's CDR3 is CASSQGAAGEYPDTQYF. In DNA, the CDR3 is TGCGCCAGCAGCCAAGGGGCAGCGGGAGAGTATCCAGATACGCAGTATTTT.

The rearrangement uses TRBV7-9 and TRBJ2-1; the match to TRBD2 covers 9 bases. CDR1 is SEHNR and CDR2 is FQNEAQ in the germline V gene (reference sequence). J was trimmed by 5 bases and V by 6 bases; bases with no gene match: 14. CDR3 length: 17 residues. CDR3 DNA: TGTGCCAGCAGGCTATCACTTAGCGGGAGTAAGAACAATGAGCAGTTCTTC. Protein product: CASRLSLSGSKNNEQFF.

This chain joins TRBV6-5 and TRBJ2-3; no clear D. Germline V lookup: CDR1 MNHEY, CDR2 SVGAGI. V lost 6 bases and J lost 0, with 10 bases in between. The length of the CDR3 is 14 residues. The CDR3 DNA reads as TGTGCCAGCAGCCTGGGCGACAGCACAGATACGCAGTATTTT. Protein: CASSLGDSTDTQYF.

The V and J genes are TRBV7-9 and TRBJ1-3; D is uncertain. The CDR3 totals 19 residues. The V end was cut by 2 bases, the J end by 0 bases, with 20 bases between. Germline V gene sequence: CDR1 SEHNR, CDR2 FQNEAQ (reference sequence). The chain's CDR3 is CASSLKKEAAQSSGNTIYF. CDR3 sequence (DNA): TGTGCCAGCAGCTTAAAGAAGGAGGCCGCGCAGAGCTCTGGAAACACCATATATTTT.

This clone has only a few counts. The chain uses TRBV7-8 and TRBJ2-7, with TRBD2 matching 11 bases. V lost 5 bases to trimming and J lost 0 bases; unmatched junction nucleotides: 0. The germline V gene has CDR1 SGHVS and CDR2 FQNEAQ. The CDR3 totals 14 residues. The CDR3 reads CASSTSGSSYEQYF. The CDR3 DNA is TGTGCCAGCAGCACTAGCGGGAGCTCCTACGAGCAGTACTTC. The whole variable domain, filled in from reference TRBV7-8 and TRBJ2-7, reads GAGVSQSPRYKVAKRGQDVALRCDPISGHVSLFWYQQALGQGPEFLTYFQNEAQLDKSGLPSDRFFAERPEGSVSTLKIQRTQQEDSAVYLCASSTSGSSYEQYFGPGTRLTVT.

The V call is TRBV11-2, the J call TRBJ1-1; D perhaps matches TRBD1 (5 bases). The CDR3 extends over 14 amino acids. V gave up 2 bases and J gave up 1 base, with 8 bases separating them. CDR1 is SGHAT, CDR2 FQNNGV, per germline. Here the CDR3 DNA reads TGTGCCAGCAGCTTAAGGAGGGGGAACACTGAAGCTTTCTTT. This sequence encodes CASSLRRGNTEAFF.

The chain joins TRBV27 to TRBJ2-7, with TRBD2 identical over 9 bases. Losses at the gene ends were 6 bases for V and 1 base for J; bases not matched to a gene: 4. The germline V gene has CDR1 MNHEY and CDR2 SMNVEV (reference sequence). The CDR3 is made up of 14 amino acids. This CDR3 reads CASSWTSASYEQYF. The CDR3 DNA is TGTGCCAGCAGCTGGACTAGCGCATCCTACGAGCAGTACTTC.

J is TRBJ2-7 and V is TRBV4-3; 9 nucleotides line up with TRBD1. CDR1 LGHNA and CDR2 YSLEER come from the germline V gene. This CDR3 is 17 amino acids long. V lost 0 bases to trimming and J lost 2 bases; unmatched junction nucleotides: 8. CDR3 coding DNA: TGCGCCAGCAGCCAAGACTTTAGGAGGACAGGGGCCTACGAGCAGTACTTC. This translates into CASSQDFRRTGAYEQYF.

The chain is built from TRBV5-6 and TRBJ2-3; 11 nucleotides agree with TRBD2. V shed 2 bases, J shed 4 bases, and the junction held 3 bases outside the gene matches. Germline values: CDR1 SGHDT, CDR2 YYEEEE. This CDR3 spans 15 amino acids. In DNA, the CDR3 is TGTGCCAGCAGCTTTACTAGCGGGAGTTCAGATACGCAGTATTTT. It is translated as CASSFTSGSSDTQYF. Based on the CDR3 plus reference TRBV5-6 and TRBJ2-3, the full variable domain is DAGVTQSPTHLIKTRGQQVTLRCSPKSGHDTVSWYQQALGQGPQFIFQYYEEEERQRGNFPDRFSGHQFPNYSSELNVNALLLGDSALYLCASSFTSGSSDTQYFGPGTRLTVL.

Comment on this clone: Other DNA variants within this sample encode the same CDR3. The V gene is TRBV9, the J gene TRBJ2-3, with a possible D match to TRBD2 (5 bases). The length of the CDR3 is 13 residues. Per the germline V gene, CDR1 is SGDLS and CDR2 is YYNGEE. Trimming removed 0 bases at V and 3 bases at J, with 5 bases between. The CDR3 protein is CASSVGGTDTQYF. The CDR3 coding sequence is TGTGCCAGCAGCGTAGGAGGGACAGATACGCAGTATTTT.

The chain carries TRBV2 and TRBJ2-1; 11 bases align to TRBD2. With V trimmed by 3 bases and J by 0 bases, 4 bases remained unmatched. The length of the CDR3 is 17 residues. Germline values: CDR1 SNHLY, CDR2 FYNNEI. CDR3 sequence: CASSDPTSGVSYNEQFF. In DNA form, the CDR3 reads TGTGCCAGCAGTGACCCGACTAGCGGGGTCTCCTACAATGAGCAGTTCTTC.

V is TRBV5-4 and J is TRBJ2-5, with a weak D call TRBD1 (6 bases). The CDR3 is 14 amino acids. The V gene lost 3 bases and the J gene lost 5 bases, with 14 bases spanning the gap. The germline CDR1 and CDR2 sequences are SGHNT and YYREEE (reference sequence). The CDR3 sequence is CASSSNRVDETQYF. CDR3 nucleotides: TGTGCCAGCAGCTCTAACAGGGTCGACGAGACCCAGTACTTC.

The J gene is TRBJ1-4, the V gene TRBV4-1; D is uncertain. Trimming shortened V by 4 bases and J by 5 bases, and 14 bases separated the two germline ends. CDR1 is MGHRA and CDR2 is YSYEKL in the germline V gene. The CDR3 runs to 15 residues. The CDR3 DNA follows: TGCGCCAGCAGCCGAGAATCCAGGAGGAATGAAAAACTGTTTTTT. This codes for CASSRESRRNEKLFF.

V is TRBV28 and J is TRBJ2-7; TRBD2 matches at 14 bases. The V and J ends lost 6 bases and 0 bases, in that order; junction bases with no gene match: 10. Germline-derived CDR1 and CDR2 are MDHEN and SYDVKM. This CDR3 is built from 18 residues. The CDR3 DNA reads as TGTGCCAGCAGCCCCGGGACTAGCGGGAGCCTTCTCTCCTACGAGCAGTACTTC. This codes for CASSPGTSGSLLSYEQYF.

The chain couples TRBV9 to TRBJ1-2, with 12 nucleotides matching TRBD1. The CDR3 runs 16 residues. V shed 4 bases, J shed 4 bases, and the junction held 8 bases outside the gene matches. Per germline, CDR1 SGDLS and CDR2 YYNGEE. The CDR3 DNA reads TGTGCCAGCAGCCCAGCGGGGACAGGGGGCGGCTATGGCTACACCTTC. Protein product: CASSPAGTGGGYGYTF.

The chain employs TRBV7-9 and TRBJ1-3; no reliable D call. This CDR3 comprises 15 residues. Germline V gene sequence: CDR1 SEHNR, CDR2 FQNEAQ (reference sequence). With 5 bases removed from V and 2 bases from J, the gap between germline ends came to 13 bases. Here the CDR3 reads CASSRGWPPGNTIYF. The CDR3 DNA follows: TGTGCCAGCAGCCGCGGATGGCCCCCTGGAAACACCATATATTTT. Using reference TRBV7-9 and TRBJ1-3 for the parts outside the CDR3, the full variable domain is DTGVSQNPRHKITKRGQNVTFRCDPISEHNRLYWYRQTLGQGPEFLTYFQNEAQLEKSRLLSDRFSAERPKGSFSTLEIQRTEQGDSAMYLCASSRGWPPGNTIYFGEGSWLTVV.

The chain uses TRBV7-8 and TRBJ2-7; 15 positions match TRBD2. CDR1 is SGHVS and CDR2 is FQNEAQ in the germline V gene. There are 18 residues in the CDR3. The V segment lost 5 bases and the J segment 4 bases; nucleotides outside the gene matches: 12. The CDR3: CASSRAGLAGGRYYEQYF. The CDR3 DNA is TGTGCCAGCAGCCGAGCGGGACTAGCGGGAGGAAGGTATTACGAGCAGTACTTC.

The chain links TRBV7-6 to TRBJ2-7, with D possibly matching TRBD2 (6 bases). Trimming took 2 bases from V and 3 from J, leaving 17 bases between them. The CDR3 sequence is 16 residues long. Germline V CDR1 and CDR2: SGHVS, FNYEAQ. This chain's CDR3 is CASSLRGGGGYYEQYF. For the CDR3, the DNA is TGTGCCAGCAGCTTAAGGGGAGGTGGGGGATACTACGAGCAGTACTTC.

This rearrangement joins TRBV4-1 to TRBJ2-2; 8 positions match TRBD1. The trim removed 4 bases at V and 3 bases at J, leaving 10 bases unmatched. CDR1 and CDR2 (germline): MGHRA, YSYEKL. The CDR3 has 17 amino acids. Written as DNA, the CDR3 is TGCGCCAGCAGCCCCCCCCGGACAGGGAGCGACACCGGGGAGCTGTTTTTT. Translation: CASSPPRTGSDTGELFF.

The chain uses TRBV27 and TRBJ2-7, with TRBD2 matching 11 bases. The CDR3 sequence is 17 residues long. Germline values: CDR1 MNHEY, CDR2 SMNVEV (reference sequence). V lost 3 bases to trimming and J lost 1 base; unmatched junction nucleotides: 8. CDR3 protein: CASSFTLAGGPSYEQYF. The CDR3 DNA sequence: TGTGCCAGCAGTTTCACCTTAGCGGGAGGGCCTTCCTACGAGCAGTACTTC.